The 28 T cell receptor beta chains below come from one sample, sequenced in a study of CD8 T cells in ankylosing spondylitis. TCRdb analysed the 5' RACE reads with MiXCR anew, one entry per CDR3 protein. The table has 200,000 to 250,000 distinct CDR3 sequences, 8% to 11% seen once. Sequenced sample: blood, either unsorted or a sorted T cell fraction (not recorded which). The receptors here all came from a male donor with ankylosing spondylitis or in good health (not recorded which).

This clonotype was found many times. CDR3 loop: CASSLDQGVSTGELFF. The CDR3 bases are TGTGCCAGCAGTTTAGACCAGGGGGTGAGCACCGGGGAGCTGTTTTTT. V gene TRBV12-3 or TRBV12-4 combines with J gene TRBJ2-2; 7 nucleotides line up with TRBD1. Germline trimming cut 1 base from V and 4 bases from J; bases unmatched to any gene: 6. The CDR3 length is 16 residues.

As concerns this clonotype: A much larger clone is a single base away; this may be a read error. V usage is TRBV6-5 and J usage is TRBJ2-7; perhaps D is TRBD1 or TRBD2 (5 bases each). With 4 bases removed from V and 6 bases from J, the gap between germline ends came to 13 bases. The germline V gene encodes CDR1 MNHEY and CDR2 SVGAGI. This CDR3 contains 13 residues. The chain's CDR3 is CASSFERDREQYF. The CDR3 DNA follows: TGTGCCAGCAGTTTCGAGAGGGACCGCGAGCAGTACTTC.

Here the CDR3 reads CASSFGAKNQPQHF. The CDR3 nucleotides read TGTGCCAGCAGCTTTGGGGCGAAGAATCAGCCCCAGCATTTT. The chain carries TRBV12-3 or TRBV12-4 and TRBJ1-5, with TRBD1 as a possible D gene (5 bases). The ends were cut back, 6 bases at V and 4 bases at J, with 13 bases in the middle. The CDR3 length is 14 residues.

The table lists this clonotype with many counts. The chain carries TRBV7-2 and TRBJ2-3; 9 positions agree with TRBD1. The CDR3 covers 16 residues. CDR1 and CDR2 (germline): SGHTA, FQGNSA. Trimming at V came to 5 bases and at J to 4 bases, leaving 10 bases not matched to a gene. In DNA form, the CDR3 reads TGTGCCAGCAGCAAAGTCGCGGGACAGGGCCCAGATACGCAGTATTTT. It translates to CASSKVAGQGPDTQYF.

The rearrangement links TRBV5-1 to TRBJ2-1; 9 bases match TRBD2. The ends lost 5 bases at V and 6 bases at J; junction bases unmatched: 9. CDR3 length: 15 residues. The germline V gene has CDR1 SGHRS and CDR2 YFSETQ. The CDR3 bases are TGCGCCAGCAGGCCACCGGCTAGCGGGGTCAATGAGCAGTTCTTC. Amino acids: CASRPPASGVNEQFF.

This clonotype was observed at least ten times. This sequence joins TRBV5-1 and TRBJ2-5; D is unclear. The ends were cut back, 4 bases at V and 5 bases at J, with 12 bases in the middle. The CDR3 has 13 amino acids. CDR1 is SGHRS, CDR2 YFSETQ, per germline. The CDR3 spells CASSDQPKETQYF. DNA of the CDR3: TGCGCCAGCAGCGACCAACCGAAGGAGACCCAGTACTTC.

This clonotype showed up many times. The chain is built from TRBV5-1 and TRBJ2-5; 10 bases map to TRBD2. Germline V gene lookup returns CDR1 SGHRS and CDR2 YFSETQ. The J segment lost 0 bases and the V segment lost 1 base, leaving 6 bases of the junction unmatched. The CDR3 is 17 residues long. CDR3 nucleotides: TGCGCCAGCAGCTTGTCCTATAGCGGGGGGTACCAAGAGACCCAGTACTTC. This codes for CASSLSYSGGYQETQYF.

This clonotype was seen repeatedly, ten times or more. CDR3 in amino acids: CATSGDDYSEAFF. The CDR3, as DNA: TGTGCCACCAGTGGGGACGACTACTCTGAAGCTTTCTTT. The genes are TRBV24-1 and TRBJ1-1, with a weak D call TRBD1 (5 bases). This CDR3 is built from 13 residues. Trimming took off 5 bases at V and 6 bases at J, with 12 bases between the two ends. CDR1 is KGHDR, CDR2 SFDVKD, per germline.

On this clonotype: A much larger clone differs by one base, so this may be a read error. This chain uses TRBV7-2 with TRBJ2-7; possible D gene TRBD1, 6 bases. Germline V gene lookup returns CDR1 SGHTA and CDR2 FQGNSA. There are 12 residues in the CDR3. Here the CDR3 reads CASSINTGQQSF. CDR3 bases: TGTGCCAGCAGCATAAACACCGGACAGCAGTCCTTC.

The chain is built from TRBV11-2 and TRBJ2-5; possible D gene TRBD1, 8 bases. V was shortened by 4 bases and J by 4 bases, with 13 bases between the two germline ends. Germline CDR1 SGHAT, CDR2 FQNNGV. The CDR3 totals 14 residues. The CDR3: CASSSNRGGETQYF. CDR3 bases: TGTGCCAGCAGCTCGAACAGGGGGGGAGAGACCCAGTACTTC.

Ten or more counts support this clonotype. This sequence joins TRBV5-1 and TRBJ2-7; D possibly corresponds to TRBD1 (5 bases). The V and J ends lost 0 bases and 7 bases respectively, with 14 bases between them. The CDR3 totals 14 residues. Germline CDR1 SGHRS, CDR2 YFSETQ. CDR3 in amino acids: CASSLVEGVWEQYF. In DNA form, the CDR3 reads TGCGCCAGCAGCTTGGTAGAAGGGGTTTGGGAGCAGTACTTC.

This clonotype came up many times. The chain employs TRBV5-1 and TRBJ2-2, with TRBD1 matching over 8 bases. The CDR3 contains 18 residues. The germline V gene encodes CDR1 SGHRS and CDR2 YFSETQ. Losses at the gene ends were 4 bases for V and 1 base for J; bases not matched to a gene: 12. The CDR3 loop reads CASSRGQGASMNTGELFF. CDR3 DNA: TGCGCCAGCAGCCGAGGACAGGGTGCCTCCATGAACACCGGGGAGCTGTTTTTT. Variable domain in full (rest from reference TRBV5-1 and TRBJ2-2): KAGVTQTPRYLIKTRGQQVTLSCSPISGHRSVSWYQQTPGQGLQFLFEYFSETQRNKGNFPGRFSGRQFSNSRSEMNVSTLELGDSALYLCASSRGQGASMNTGELFFGEGSRLTVL.

This clonotype was detected a few times. The chain is built from TRBV27 and TRBJ1-4, with a possible D match to TRBD1 (5 bases). Germline values: CDR1 MNHEY, CDR2 SMNVEV (reference sequence). Trimming removed 5 bases from V and 2 bases from J, with 9 bases in between. The CDR3 contains 14 residues. The CDR3 here is CASSPGGTNEKLFF. CDR3 in DNA: TGTGCCAGCAGTCCCGGGGGGACTAATGAAAAACTGTTTTTT. Full variable domain (rest looked up from reference TRBV27 and TRBJ1-4): EAQVTQNPRYLITVTGKKLTVTCSQNMNHEYMSWYRQDPGLGLRQIYYSMNVEVTDKGDVPEGYKVSRKEKRNFPLILESPSPNQTSLYFCASSPGGTNEKLFFGSGTQLSVL.

Note on this clonotype: A much larger clonotype is one base distant, so this may be a read error. The genes are TRBV14 and TRBJ1-5; D perhaps matches TRBD1 (6 bases). Germline CDR1 is SGHDN and CDR2 is FVKESK. The length of the CDR3 is 14 residues. Deletions cut 3 bases from V and 2 bases from J, with 8 bases between. As DNA, the CDR3 is TGTGCCAGCAGCCATGCAGGGGGCAATCAGCCCCAGCATTTT. Its translation is CASSHAGGNQPQHF.

This chain links TRBV7-2 with TRBJ2-3; 12 bases are shared with TRBD2. The CDR3 length is 16 residues. The junction had 5 bases not matched to a gene; V was cut back by 5 bases and J by 2 bases. The V gene's germline CDR1 is SGHTA and CDR2 FQGNSA. Here the CDR3 DNA reads TGTGCCAGCAGCCCGAGACTAGCGGGGGTCACAGATACGCAGTATTTT. Its protein product is CASSPRLAGVTDTQYF.

This clonotype was observed a handful of times. V and J are TRBV5-1 and TRBJ1-1; TRBD1 matches 8 bases. CDR1 SGHRS and CDR2 YFSETQ come from the germline V gene. This CDR3 is built from 15 residues. J gave up 5 bases and V 0 bases, and 6 bases lay outside the gene matches. CDR3 residues: CASSLGTGLGTEAFF. The DNA for the CDR3 is TGCGCCAGCAGCTTGGGGACAGGGTTGGGGACTGAAGCTTTCTTT.

The rearrangement joins TRBV19 to TRBJ2-1; 16 bases are a match to TRBD2. CDR1 LNHDA and CDR2 SQIVND come from the germline V gene (reference sequence). V lost 2 bases to trimming and J lost 7 bases; unmatched junction nucleotides: 8. CDR3 size: 18 residues. The CDR3 nucleotides are TGTGCCAGTAGTATATACGGGACTAGCGGGGGGGCCCGGAATGAGCAGTTCTTC. Its protein product is CASSIYGTSGGARNEQFF. Filled out from reference TRBV19 and TRBJ2-1, the complete variable domain reads DGGITQSPKYLFRKEGQNVTLSCEQNLNHDAMYWYRQDPGQGLRLIYYSQIVNDFQKGDIAEGYSVSREKKESFPLTVTSAQKNPTAFYLCASSIYGTSGGARNEQFFGPGTRLTVL.

In its sample, this clonotype was seen many times. The chain employs TRBV19 and TRBJ2-7, with D possibly TRBD1 on 6 matching bases. CDR3 length: 14 amino acids. Germline V gene lookup returns CDR1 LNHDA and CDR2 SQIVND (reference sequence). V was pared by 4 bases and J by 6 bases, with 16 bases between. CDR3 loop: CASSKDRDTLEQYF. Here the CDR3 DNA reads TGTGCCAGTAGTAAGGACCGGGACACCCTCGAGCAGTACTTC.

This clonotype was seen repeatedly, ten times or more. The V gene is TRBV11-1, the J gene TRBJ2-2; no definite D call. Looked up from germline, CDR1 is SGHAT and CDR2 is FQDESV (reference sequence). V gave up 10 bases and J gave up 3 bases, with 9 bases separating them. This CDR3 contains 12 residues. The CDR3 is CATGPHTGELFF. The CDR3 DNA is TGTGCCACCGGACCTCACACCGGGGAGCTGTTTTTT.

Many counts were recorded for this clonotype. The V and J genes are TRBV20-1 and TRBJ1-1, with no clear D. The CDR3 sequence is 11 residues long. Per germline, CDR1 DFQATT and CDR2 SNEGSKA (reference sequence). The CDR3 protein is CSPRRNTEAFF. The CDR3, as DNA: TGCAGCCCGCGAAGGAACACTGAAGCTTTCTTT.

Many counts were recorded for this clonotype. The V gene is TRBV5-1, the J gene TRBJ2-2, with TRBD1 as a possible D gene (5 bases). V lost 4 bases to trimming and J lost 2 bases, with 9 bases between them. This CDR3 is 14 amino acids long. Germline V lookup: CDR1 SGHRS, CDR2 YFSETQ. The CDR3 DNA sequence: TGCGCCAGCAGCCTGACAGTTAACACCGGGGAGCTGTTTTTT. Translation: CASSLTVNTGELFF.

Remarks on this clonotype: One end of the junction does not line up with germline, which may come from a read error. The chain employs TRBV12-3 or TRBV12-4 and TRBJ1-2; TRBD1 matches 7 bases. This CDR3 has 15 residues. The CDR3 protein is CASSKPGQSLYGDTF. CDR3 in DNA: TGTGCCAGCAGTAAGCCGGGACAGAGCCTCTATGGCGACACCTTC.

As for this clonotype: A single base separates this from a much larger clone, so it may be a read error. The gene calls are TRBV11-1 and TRBJ2-6; 9 bases are shared with TRBD1. This CDR3 contains 19 residues. Germline-derived CDR1 and CDR2 are SGHAT and FQDESV (reference sequence). The DNA of the CDR3 is TGTGCCAGCAGCTTATTTGTGGGGACAGGGCTCGCCGGGGCCAACGTCCTGCCTTTC. The encoded protein is CASSLFVGTGLAGANVLPF. Looking up the rest from reference TRBV11-1 and TRBJ2-6 gives the full variable domain: EAEVAQSPRYKITEKSQAVAFWCDPISGHATLYWYRQILGQGPELLVQFQDESVVDDSQLPKDRFSAERLKGVDSTLKIQPAELGDSAMYLCASSLFVGTGLAGANVLPFGAGSRLTVL.

Comment on this clonotype: A much larger clone is a single base away; this may be a read error. The chain uses TRBV3-1 and TRBJ1-5, with D unclear. The length of the CDR3 is 14 residues. The germline V gene has CDR1 LGHDT and CDR2 YNNKEL (reference sequence). CDR3 sequence reads: CASSQEPEGQPPHF. In nucleotides, the CDR3 is TGTGCCAGCAGCCAAGAACCTGAGGGTCAGCCCCCGCATTTT.

This clonotype was seen ten or more times. J is TRBJ1-5 and V is TRBV16, with a weak D call TRBD1 (5 bases). The CDR3 length is 13 residues. Trimming cost V 4 bases and J 4 bases, with 8 bases left between them. CDR1 and CDR2 (germline): KGHSY, FQNENV. CDR3 nucleotide sequence: TGTGCCAGCAGCCGGGGACTTAATCAGCCCCAGCATTTT. The encoded protein is CASSRGLNQPQHF. Looking up the rest from reference TRBV16 and TRBJ1-5 gives the full variable domain: GEEVAQTPKHLVRGEGQKAKLYCAPIKGHSYVFWYQQVLKNEFKFLISFQNENVFDETGMPKERFSAKCLPNSPCSLEIQATKLEDSAVYFCASSRGLNQPQHFGDGTRLSIL.

Ten or more counts support this clonotype. The J gene is TRBJ1-1, the V gene TRBV7-9, with unresolved D. The V gene's germline CDR1 is SEHNR and CDR2 FQNEAQ (reference sequence). The V end lost 5 bases, the J end lost 1 base, and 11 bases lay between the germline ends. CDR3 size: 14 residues. CDR3 DNA sequence: TGTGCCAGCAGCCCCCAACAGCGGAACACTGAAGCTTTCTTT. Residues: CASSPQQRNTEAFF.

This clonotype was picked up many times. The chain is built from TRBV2 and TRBJ2-2; no definite D call. Per germline, CDR1 SNHLY and CDR2 FYNNEI. The CDR3 runs 14 residues. V lost 8 bases, J lost 1 base, and 11 bases lay in between. Written as DNA, the CDR3 is TGTGCCAGCCGACCCCTACAGAACACCGGGGAGCTGTTTTTT. Translating gives CASRPLQNTGELFF.

This clonotype is deemed medium-sized. The V call is TRBV20-1, the J call TRBJ2-4; 7 bases fit TRBD2. Germline V gene data show CDR1 as DFQATT and CDR2 as SNEGSKA (reference sequence). The CDR3 has 13 amino acids. The V gene end was trimmed by 6 bases and the J gene end by 0 bases; junction bases not matched to a gene: 2. The CDR3 region is CSAWEGAKNIQYF. The CDR3 DNA sequence: TGCAGTGCGTGGGAGGGAGCCAAAAACATTCAGTACTTC.